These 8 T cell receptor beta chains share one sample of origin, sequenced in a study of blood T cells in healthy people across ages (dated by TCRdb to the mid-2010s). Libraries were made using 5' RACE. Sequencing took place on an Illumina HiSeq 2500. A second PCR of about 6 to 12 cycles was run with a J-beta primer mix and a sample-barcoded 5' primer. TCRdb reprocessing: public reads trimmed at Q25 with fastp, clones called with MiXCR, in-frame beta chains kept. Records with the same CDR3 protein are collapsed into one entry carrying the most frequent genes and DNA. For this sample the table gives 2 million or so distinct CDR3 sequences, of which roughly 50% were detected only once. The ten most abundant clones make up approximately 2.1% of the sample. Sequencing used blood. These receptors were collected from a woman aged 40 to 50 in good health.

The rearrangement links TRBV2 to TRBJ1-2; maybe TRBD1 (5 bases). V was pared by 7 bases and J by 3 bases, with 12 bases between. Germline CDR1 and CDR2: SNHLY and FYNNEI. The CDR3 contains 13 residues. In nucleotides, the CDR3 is TGTGCCAGCAAATGGGGCAGCGACTATGGCTACACCTTC. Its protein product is CASKWGSDYGYTF.

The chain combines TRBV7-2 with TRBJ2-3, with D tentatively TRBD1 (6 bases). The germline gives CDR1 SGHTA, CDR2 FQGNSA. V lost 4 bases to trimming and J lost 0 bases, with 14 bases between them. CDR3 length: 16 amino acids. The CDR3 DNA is TGTGCCAGCAGCTACCGGACAGCCTCTAGCACAGATACGCAGTATTTT. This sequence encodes CASSYRTASSTDTQYF.

The CDR3 region is CASRPNYVTNYGYTF. DNA of the CDR3: TGTGCCAGCAGGCCAAATTACGTGACTAACTATGGCTACACCTTC. The V and J genes are TRBV6-6 and TRBJ1-2; D unclear. Trimming cost V 6 bases and J 0 bases, with 14 bases left between them. Looked up from germline, CDR1 is MNHNY and CDR2 is SVGAGI (reference sequence). CDR3 length: 15 amino acids.

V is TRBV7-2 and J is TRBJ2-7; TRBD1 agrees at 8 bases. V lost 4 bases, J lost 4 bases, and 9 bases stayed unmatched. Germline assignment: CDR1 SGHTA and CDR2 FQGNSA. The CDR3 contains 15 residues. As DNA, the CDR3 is TGTGCCAGCAGCTCAACCGGGACAGGTCAATACGAGCAGTACTTC. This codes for CASSSTGTGQYEQYF. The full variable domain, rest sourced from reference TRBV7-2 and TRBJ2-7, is GAGVSQSPSNKVTEKGKDVELRCDPISGHTALYWYRQSLGQGLEFLIYFQGNSAPDKSGLPSDRFSAERTGGSVSTLTIQRTQQEDSAVYLCASSSTGTGQYEQYFGPGTRLTVT.

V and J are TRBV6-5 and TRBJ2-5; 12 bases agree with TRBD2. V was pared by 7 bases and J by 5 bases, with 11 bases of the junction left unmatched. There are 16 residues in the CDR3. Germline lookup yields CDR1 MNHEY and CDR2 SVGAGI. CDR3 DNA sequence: TGTGCCAGCATGGACCAGACTAGCGGGGGTCGCGAGACCCAGTACTTC. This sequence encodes CASMDQTSGGRETQYF.

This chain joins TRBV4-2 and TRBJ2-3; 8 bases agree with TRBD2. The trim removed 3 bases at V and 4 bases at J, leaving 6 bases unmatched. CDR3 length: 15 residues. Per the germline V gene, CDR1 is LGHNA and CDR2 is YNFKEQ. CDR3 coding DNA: TGTGCCAGCAGCCAGGGCCTCGGGGGGGCAGATACGCAGTATTTT. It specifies CASSQGLGGADTQYF.

The DNA for the CDR3 is TGTGCCAGCAGTAAATCCGGGACAGGGAGCCCACCCCTCCACTTT. It encodes CASSKSGTGSPPLHF. This chain joins TRBV6-1 and TRBJ1-6; the match to TRBD1 covers 9 bases. The junction had 10 bases not matched to a gene; V was cut back by 5 bases and J by 11 bases. The CDR3 runs to 15 residues. The germline V gene encodes CDR1 MNHNS and CDR2 SASEGT.

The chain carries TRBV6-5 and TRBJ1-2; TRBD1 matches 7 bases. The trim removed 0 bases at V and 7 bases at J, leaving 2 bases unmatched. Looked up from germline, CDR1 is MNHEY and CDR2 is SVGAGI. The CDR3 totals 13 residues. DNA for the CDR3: TGTGCCAGCAGTTACTCAGGACAGGCTGGCTACACCTTC. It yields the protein CASSYSGQAGYTF.